The 4 T cell receptor beta chains listed next were all sequenced from one sample in a study of Tregs in tolerant kidney transplant recipients. The data were produced by immunoSEQ multiplex PCR, yet TCRdb's version contains in-frame clones alone and is incomplete. In the table there are about 4,800 clones, approximately 40% of which are singletons. No antigens are known for them. Sequencing input: CD8+ T cells from blood cultured with allogeneic cells. The receptors derive from a human donor in good health.

By share, this clone counts as medium-sized (0.01 to 0.1%). This chain uses TRBV7-6 with TRBJ2-7; 7 nucleotides match TRBD2. In germline, CDR1 is SGHVS, CDR2 FNYEAQ. The length of the CDR3 is 14 residues. The V gene end was trimmed by 5 bases and the J gene end by 3 bases; junction bases not matched to a gene: 7. Written as DNA, the CDR3 is TGTGCCAGCAGCGACCTGGGGGGGGACTACGAGCAGTACTTC. This sequence encodes CASSDLGGDYEQYF.

This clone is deemed medium-sized. The chain couples TRBV6-6 to TRBJ1-5; D ambiguous. From germline, CDR1 is MNHNY and CDR2 SVGAGI (reference sequence). Trimming removed 0 bases from V and 7 bases from J, with 4 bases in between. The CDR3 contains 12 residues. CDR3 DNA: TGTGCCAGCAGTTACTCGGGACAGCCCCAGCATTTT. Protein sequence: CASSYSGQPQHF.

This clone is termed large. The gene calls are TRBV4-1 and TRBJ1-2; D is uncertain. CDR1 is MGHRA and CDR2 is YSYEKL in the germline V gene. V lost 0 bases, J lost 5 bases, and 13 bases lay in between. CDR3 size: 15 residues. This chain's CDR3 is CASSQDNLGSYGYTF. CDR3 nucleotide sequence: TGCGCCAGCAGCCAAGACAACCTGGGGTCGTATGGCTACACCTTC.

Only a few counts were recorded for this clone. This rearrangement joins TRBV4-3 to TRBJ2-2, with a weak D call TRBD2 (5 bases). V shed 3 bases and J shed 5 bases, with 16 bases lying between them. The V gene's germline CDR1 is LGHNA and CDR2 YSLEER. There are 16 residues in the CDR3. CDR3 in DNA: TGCGCCAGCAGCCACTTGGACGGGGTTCGGACCGGGGAGCTGTTTTTT. This translates into CASSHLDGVRTGELFF.